This T cell receptor (beta chain) emerged from a study of cytomegalovirus exposure and HLA in healthy donors. Vbeta (60) and Jbeta (13) primers were used in the PCR. The method was immunoSEQ multiplex PCR; TCRdb's version includes in-frame clones alone and lacks a portion of them. The sample yields roughly 160,000 clones, 80% to 90% seen once. The CDR3 is 14 residues long. Germline-derived CDR1 and CDR2 are MRHNA and SNTAGT. Trimming cost V 2 bases and J 1 base, with 5 bases left between them. The V and J genes are TRBV6-4 and TRBJ2-2, with TRBD1 as a possible D gene (5 bases). Sequencing input: PBMCs. This receptor was identified in a male donor in good health and CMV-seronegative. This chain's CDR3 is CASSDQGNTGELFF. CDR3 coding DNA: TGTGCCAGCAGTGACCAGGGGAACACCGGGGAGCTGTTTTTT.